The source of this TCR beta chain is a study of shared clonotypes between healthy human individuals. Some clones are missing from TCRdb's copy, which holds only in-frame ones; the method was immunoSEQ multiplex PCR. The sample contains about 690,000 clones, 90% of which appear only once. Trimming left V 2 bases short and J 5 bases short, with 7 bases between. The CDR3 totals 13 residues. CDR1 is MDHEN and CDR2 is SYDVKM in the germline V gene. Material: memory CD8+ T cells from PBMCs. Subset specified: CD45RO+ cells pooled with CCR7-negative TemRA cells. The sequence derives from a man aged 18 to 30 in good health. Some clones in this sample may be carry-over from other donors' samples. V and J are TRBV28 and TRBJ1-5; D gene uncertain. The CDR3 loop reads CASSLIRDQPQHF. The CDR3 nucleotides read TGTGCCAGCAGTTTAATCAGAGATCAGCCCCAGCATTTT.